Listed below are T cell receptor beta chains from one sample, sequenced in a study of shared clonotypes between healthy human individuals. The protocol was immunoSEQ multiplex PCR, while the TCRdb copy is restricted to in-frame clones and leaves out a portion. The table lists 650,000 to 800,000 clones, roughly nine tenths of them singletons. The specimen sequenced was naive CD8+ T cells sorted from blood. These receptors were taken from a man aged 25 to 40 in good health. The CDR3 runs from the conserved cysteine through the conserved F or W. Fields, in order: V gene, J gene, D gene, clone size, CDR3 DNA, CDR3 protein. A D gene is named only where the DNA matches it firmly. Only part of the rows carry a size: once, few, many, or a class if the clone is expanded.

V: TRBV19; J: TRBJ2-1; D: TRBD2; size: NA; DNA: TGTGCCAGTAGTACTAGCGGTCTGGGCTACAATGAGCAGTTCTTC; CDR3: CASSTSGLGYNEQFF
V: TRBV25-1; J: TRBJ2-1; D: NA; size: NA; DNA: TGTGCCAGCAGTGATCCGAGGGGGTCCTACAATGAGCAGTTCTTC; CDR3: CASSDPRGSYNEQFF
V: TRBV11-2; J: TRBJ2-2; D: TRBD1; size: NA; DNA: TGTGCCAGCAGCTCCCGGACAGGGAACACCGGGGAGCTGTTTTTT; CDR3: CASSSRTGNTGELFF
V: TRBV15; J: TRBJ1-5; D: NA; size: NA; DNA: TGTGCCACCAGCAGTCGAGATGTGGCAGGGATTCAGCCCCAGCATTTT; CDR3: CATSSRDVAGIQPQHF
V: TRBV10-1; J: TRBJ2-7; D: TRBD2; size: NA; DNA: TGCGCCAGCAGCGAATACGAGCGGGAGGGCCAAGCCTACGAGCAGTACTTC; CDR3: CASSEYEREGQAYEQYF
V: TRBV27; J: TRBJ2-5; D: TRBD2; size: NA; DNA: TGTGCCAGCAGTTTTCTTGAGACTAGCGGAATACGGGGGGAGACCCAGTACTTC; CDR3: CASSFLETSGIRGETQYF
V: TRBV7-6; J: TRBJ1-4; D: NA; size: NA; DNA: TGTGCCAGCAGCTTAGCTCTCAGGGCAGCTAATGAAAAACTGTTTTTT; CDR3: CASSLALRAANEKLFF
V: TRBV27; J: TRBJ1-2; D: TRBD1; size: NA; DNA: TGTGCCAGCAGCGTTACAGGGGGCGGCCGGGGCTACACCTTC; CDR3: CASSVTGGGRGYTF
V: TRBV2; J: TRBJ2-1; D: NA; size: NA; DNA: TGTGCCAGCACCTCGACTCTCAGCTCCTACAATGAGCAGTTCTTC; CDR3: CASTSTLSSYNEQFF
V: TRBV21-1; J: TRBJ1-5; D: NA; size: NA; DNA: TGTGCCAGCAGCTTCCGGGACAGGGGTAGCAATCAGCCCCAGCATTTT; CDR3: CASSFRDRGSNQPQHF
V: TRBV28; J: TRBJ2-3; D: TRBD2; size: NA; DNA: TGTGCCAGCAGTCGACTAGCCCAGGGCACAGATACGCAGTATTTT; CDR3: CASSRLAQGTDTQYF
V: TRBV6-1; J: TRBJ1-2; D: NA; size: NA; DNA: TGTGCCAGCAGTGAAGATAGGAGGGAGTATTCGGGTGGCTACACCTTC; CDR3: CASSEDRREYSGGYTF
V: TRBV7-6; J: TRBJ2-7; D: TRBD2; size: NA; DNA: TGTGCCAGCAGCCCAACCTGGACTAGCGCGCAAGCGGAGCAGTACTTC; CDR3: CASSPTWTSAQAEQYF
V: TRBV4-2; J: TRBJ1-3; D: NA; size: NA; DNA: TGTGCCAGCAGCCCTGGAAACACCATATATTTT; CDR3: CASSPGNTIYF
V: TRBV7-9; J: TRBJ2-1; D: TRBD2; size: NA; DNA: TGTGCCAGCAGCTTATTACGGCTAGCGGGGAACAATGAGCAGTTCTTC; CDR3: CASSLLRLAGNNEQFF
V: TRBV28; J: TRBJ2-2; D: NA; size: NA; DNA: TGTGCCAGCAGCCAACCGGGGAGGAGGGCCGGGGAGCTGTTTTTT; CDR3: CASSQPGRRAGELFF
V: TRBV13; J: TRBJ2-7; D: NA; size: once; DNA: TGTGCCAGCAGCTTAGGCCTAGGATACGAGCAGTACTTC; CDR3: CASSLGLGYEQYF
V: TRBV29-1; J: TRBJ1-3; D: NA; size: NA; DNA: TGCAGCGTTTCACTCGGAAATCTTGGAAACACCATATATTTT; CDR3: CSVSLGNLGNTIYF
V: TRBV6-1; J: TRBJ2-5; D: NA; size: once; DNA: TGTGCCAGCGGGAGACTAGGGGAGGTGGGGACCCAGTACTTC; CDR3: CASGRLGEVGTQYF
V: TRBV6-5; J: TRBJ2-7; D: TRBD2; size: NA; DNA: TGTGCCAGCAGCCGACTAGCGGGAGGGCTGTACGAGCAGTACTTC; CDR3: CASSRLAGGLYEQYF
V: TRBV7-9; J: TRBJ2-7; D: NA; size: NA; DNA: TGTGCCAGCAGCTTAGTAGCGTCGAGCTCCTACGAGCAGTACTTC; CDR3: CASSLVASSSYEQYF
V: TRBV9; J: TRBJ2-3; D: NA; size: NA; DNA: TGTGCCAGCAGCCCAGAACCTAGCGCAAATAATGGAGATACGCAGTATTTT; CDR3: CASSPEPSANNGDTQYF
V: TRBV4-3; J: TRBJ2-5; D: NA; size: NA; DNA: TGCGCCAGCAGCCATGCTACAGGGCGGGAGACCCAGTACTTC; CDR3: CASSHATGRETQYF
V: TRBV4-1; J: TRBJ2-3; D: NA; size: NA; DNA: TGCGCCAGCAGCCAAGCCTTGGCAGATACGCAGTATTTT; CDR3: CASSQALADTQYF
V: TRBV12-5; J: TRBJ2-1; D: NA; size: once; DNA: TGTGCTAGTGGTTTGGGTGCAGGAGAGCAGTTCTTC; CDR3: CASGLGAGEQFF
V: TRBV11-2; J: TRBJ2-2; D: TRBD2; size: NA; DNA: TGTGCCAGCATCCCCCGGACTAGCGGGACCACCGGGGAGCTGTTTTTT; CDR3: CASIPRTSGTTGELFF
V: TRBV7-2; J: TRBJ2-7; D: TRBD1; size: NA; DNA: TGTGCCAGCAGCTTAGGACAGGGGGCCTACGAGCAGTACTTC; CDR3: CASSLGQGAYEQYF
V: TRBV5-5; J: TRBJ2-7; D: NA; size: NA; DNA: TGTGCCAGAGCCGGGTGGCGGGACTCCTACGAGCAGTACTTC; CDR3: CARAGWRDSYEQYF
V: TRBV5-1; J: TRBJ2-7; D: TRBD1; size: NA; DNA: TGCGCCAGCTCGGGAGAGCGAGACAGGGGAGAGTCCTACGAGCAGTACTTC; CDR3: CASSGERDRGESYEQYF
V: TRBV9; J: TRBJ2-6; D: NA; size: NA; DNA: TGTGCCAGCAGCGTAGGGAGAACCTATGGGGCCAACGTCCTGACTTTC; CDR3: CASSVGRTYGANVLTF
V: TRBV27; J: TRBJ2-7; D: TRBD1; size: NA; DNA: TGTGCCAGCAGTTCCCGGGACAGGGGTAGCTACGAGCAGTACTTC; CDR3: CASSSRDRGSYEQYF
V: TRBV10-3; J: TRBJ1-5; D: TRBD1; size: NA; DNA: TGTGCCATCAGGAAGGGACAGGATGAAGGTCAGCCCCAGCATTTT; CDR3: CAIRKGQDEGQPQHF
V: TRBV5-6; J: TRBJ2-2; D: NA; size: NA; DNA: TGTGCCAGCAGCTTCACCGGGGAGCTGTTTTTT; CDR3: CASSFTGELFF
V: TRBV11-2; J: TRBJ2-7; D: TRBD1; size: NA; DNA: TGTGCCAGCAGCTTAGTGGGGGACAGCCCCTACGAGCAGTACTTC; CDR3: CASSLVGDSPYEQYF
V: TRBV7-9; J: TRBJ1-3; D: NA; size: NA; DNA: TGTGCCAGCAGCTTCGACCCGGGAAGCTCTGGAAACACCATATATTTT; CDR3: CASSFDPGSSGNTIYF
V: TRBV7-8; J: TRBJ1-5; D: NA; size: NA; DNA: TGTGCCAGCAGCTTATACCCTCAGGGAGGACGCAATCAGCCCCAGCATTTT; CDR3: CASSLYPQGGRNQPQHF
V: TRBV19; J: TRBJ1-1; D: NA; size: NA; DNA: TGTGCCAGTAGTATTCGCCGAGAGCTGAACACTGAAGCTTTCTTT; CDR3: CASSIRRELNTEAFF
V: TRBV6-1; J: TRBJ1-1; D: TRBD1; size: NA; DNA: TGTGCCAGCAGTGAAAACAGGGGAGGAAGGACTGAAGCTTTCTTT; CDR3: CASSENRGGRTEAFF
V: TRBV4-1; J: TRBJ2-1; D: NA; size: NA; DNA: TGCGCCAGCAGCCCAGGAACAAACAATGAGCAGTTCTTC; CDR3: CASSPGTNNEQFF
V: TRBV7-2; J: TRBJ2-7; D: TRBD2; size: NA; DNA: TGTGCCAGCAGCCCCTACACTAGCGGAAACTACGAGCAGTACTTC; CDR3: CASSPYTSGNYEQYF
V: TRBV7-2; J: TRBJ2-1; D: NA; size: NA; DNA: TGTGCCAGCAGCTTAAAGCCGCGGGGCCCGGACAATGAGCAGTTCTTC; CDR3: CASSLKPRGPDNEQFF
V: TRBV27; J: TRBJ2-3; D: NA; size: NA; DNA: TGTGCCAGCAGTTCACAAAACACAGATACGCAGTATTTT; CDR3: CASSSQNTDTQYF
V: TRBV19; J: TRBJ2-2; D: NA; size: NA; DNA: TGTGCCAGGACAGGGACTAACACCGGGGAGCTGTTTTTT; CDR3: CARTGTNTGELFF
V: TRBV19; J: TRBJ1-1; D: NA; size: once; DNA: TGTGCCAGTAGTCCCAGGGGTCCCCTGAACACTGAAGCTTTCTTT; CDR3: CASSPRGPLNTEAFF
V: TRBV30; J: TRBJ1-2; D: NA; size: NA; DNA: TGTGCCTGGGGGGCGGGGACGGGCTTCGTTGACTACACCTTC; CDR3: CAWGAGTGFVDYTF
V: TRBV5-1; J: TRBJ2-2; D: TRBD1; size: NA; DNA: TGCGCCAGCAGCTCTGCTCCGACAGGGACCGGGGAGCTGTTTTTT; CDR3: CASSSAPTGTGELFF
V: TRBV25-1; J: TRBJ1-1; D: NA; size: NA; DNA: TGTGCCAGCATGGGGCTACAAGCTTTCTTT; CDR3: CASMGLQAFF
V: TRBV27; J: TRBJ1-4; D: TRBD1; size: NA; DNA: TGTGCCAGCAGTTTAGGACAGGGGGCCGAAAAACTGTTTTTT; CDR3: CASSLGQGAEKLFF